A selection of T cell receptor beta chains follows, all from one sample in a study of blood T cell repertoires in COVID-19. Repertoires were generated with immunoSEQ multiplex PCR, while TCRdb's copy carries only in-frame clones and drops some. The table lists under 150,000 clones, 84% of them singletons. Sequenced: peripheral blood. The receptors were sampled from a human donor in a cohort sampled during active COVID-19. Both conserved end residues are part of each CDR3. Fields, in order: clone size, J gene, D gene, V gene, CDR3 DNA, CDR3 protein. The D gene is left open where the match is weak. Some rows have no size entry. The others give once, few or many, or a class for an expanded clone.

size: -
J: TRBJ2-1
D: -
V: TRBV7-9
DNA: TGTGCCAGCAGCTTAGGTTGGGACACCTACAATGAGCAGTTCTTC
CDR3: CASSLGWDTYNEQFF

size: -
J: TRBJ2-7
D: TRBD1
V: TRBV4-2
DNA: TGTGCCAGCAGCCAAGGCGGGACAGGGTCCTACGAGCAGTACTTC
CDR3: CASSQGGTGSYEQYF

size: -
J: TRBJ2-1
D: -
V: TRBV5-1
DNA: TGCGCCAGCAGCTTGGATCAGGCTCAGTACAATGAGCAGTTCTTC
CDR3: CASSLDQAQYNEQFF

size: -
J: TRBJ2-2
D: -
V: TRBV10-1
DNA: TGCGCCAGCAGGGCCCAGAACACCGGGGAGCTGTTTTTT
CDR3: CASRAQNTGELFF

size: -
J: TRBJ1-3
D: -
V: TRBV5-1
DNA: TGCGCCAGCAGCTTAAGTGATTCTAGCGGAAACACCATATATTTT
CDR3: CASSLSDSSGNTIYF

size: -
J: TRBJ1-2
D: TRBD1
V: TRBV5-1
DNA: TGCGCCAGCAGCTTGGAGGGACAGGGGAGAGGCTACACCTTC
CDR3: CASSLEGQGRGYTF

size: -
J: TRBJ1-6
D: TRBD1
V: TRBV7-3
DNA: TGTGCCAGCAGCCCCGGGACAGGGCAAGATTCACCCCTCCACTTT
CDR3: CASSPGTGQDSPLHF

size: -
J: TRBJ1-2
D: -
V: TRBV14
DNA: TGTGCCAGCACCCTAGGGGGGGCTGCTGGCTACACCTTC
CDR3: CASTLGGAAGYTF

size: -
J: TRBJ2-2
D: TRBD1
V: TRBV5-1
DNA: TGCGCCAGCAGCGCCGGGACAGGGGGCGGCCGGGAGCTGTTTTTT
CDR3: CASSAGTGGGRELFF

size: -
J: TRBJ1-1
D: -
V: TRBV7-9
DNA: TGTGCCAGCAGCATCCCCGGGGGGAGGGGTAAATCTGAAGCTTTCTTT
CDR3: CASSIPGGRGKSEAFF

size: -
J: TRBJ1-2
D: -
V: TRBV9
DNA: TGTGCCAGCAGCGTAGCTCCGACTTCTAGTGGCTACACCTTC
CDR3: CASSVAPTSSGYTF

size: -
J: TRBJ2-7
D: TRBD1
V: TRBV12-3/TRBV12-4
DNA: TGTGCCAGCAGTTCAGACAGGGGCTACGAGCAGTACTTC
CDR3: CASSSDRGYEQYF

size: few
J: TRBJ1-4
D: TRBD1
V: TRBV19
DNA: TGTGCCAGTAGTATGAGGAGGACAGGCTCCCGAAATGAAAAACTGTTTTTT
CDR3: CASSMRRTGSRNEKLFF

size: once
J: TRBJ2-5
D: TRBD2
V: TRBV5-1
DNA: TGCGCCAGCAGCCCCGGGGAGTGGCGGGGGGCGGAGACCCAGTACTTC
CDR3: CASSPGEWRGAETQYF

size: -
J: TRBJ1-4
D: -
V: TRBV5-4
DNA: TGTGCCAGCAGCAGATCAGGGGTAGCTAATGAAAAACTGTTTTTT
CDR3: CASSRSGVANEKLFF